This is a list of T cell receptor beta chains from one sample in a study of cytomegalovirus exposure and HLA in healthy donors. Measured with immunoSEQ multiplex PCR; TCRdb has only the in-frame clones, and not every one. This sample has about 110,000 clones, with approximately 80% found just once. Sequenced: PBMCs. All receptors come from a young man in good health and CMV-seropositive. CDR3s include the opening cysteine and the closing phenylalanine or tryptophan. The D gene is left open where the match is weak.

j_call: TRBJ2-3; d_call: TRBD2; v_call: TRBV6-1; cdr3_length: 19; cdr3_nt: TGTGCCAGCAGTGAAGGTTATAGCGGGGGGGGCATTTTGGCAGATACGCAGTATTTT; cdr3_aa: CASSEGYSGGGILADTQYF
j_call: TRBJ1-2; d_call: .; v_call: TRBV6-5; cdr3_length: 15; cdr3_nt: TGTGCCAGCAGTTACGCAGGGGTCGACCTCTATGGCTACACCTTC; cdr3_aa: CASSYAGVDLYGYTF
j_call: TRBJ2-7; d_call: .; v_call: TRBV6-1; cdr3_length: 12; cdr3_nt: TGTGCCAGCAGCTCCGGGAGTTACGAGCAGTACTTC; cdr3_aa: CASSSGSYEQYF
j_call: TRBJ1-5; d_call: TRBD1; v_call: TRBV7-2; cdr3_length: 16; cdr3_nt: TGTGCCAGCAGCTATCCGGGGACAGGGGGCGGGCAGCCCCAGCATTTT; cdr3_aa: CASSYPGTGGGQPQHF
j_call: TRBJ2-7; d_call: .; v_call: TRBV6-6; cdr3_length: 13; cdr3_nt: TGTGCCAGCAGTTACCCCCCAGGGGACGAGCAGTACTTC; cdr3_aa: CASSYPPGDEQYF
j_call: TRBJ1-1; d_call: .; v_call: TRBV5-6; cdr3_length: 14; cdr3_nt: TGTGCCAGCAGCTTGGGGTTCGGGGACACTGAAGCTTTCTTT; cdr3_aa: CASSLGFGDTEAFF
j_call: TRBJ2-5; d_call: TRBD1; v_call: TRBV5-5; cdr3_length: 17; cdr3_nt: TGTGCCAGCAGCCCGGCCCCGACAGGGGGCGAAGGGGAGACCCAGTACTTC; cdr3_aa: CASSPAPTGGEGETQYF
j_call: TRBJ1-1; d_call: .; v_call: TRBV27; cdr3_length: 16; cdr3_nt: TGTGCCAGCAGAGGGGTCCCTTCCAAGGCGAACACTGAAGCTTTCTTT; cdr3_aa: CASRGVPSKANTEAFF
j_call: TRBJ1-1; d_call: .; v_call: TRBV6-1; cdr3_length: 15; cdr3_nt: TGTGCCAGCAGTGAGGGGGTAGACAGGATTACTGAAGCTTTCTTT; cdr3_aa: CASSEGVDRITEAFF
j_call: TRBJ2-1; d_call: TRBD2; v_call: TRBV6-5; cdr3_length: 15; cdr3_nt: TGTGCCAGCAGTTATAGCGGGGCCTCGCTCGATGAGCAGTTCTTC; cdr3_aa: CASSYSGASLDEQFF
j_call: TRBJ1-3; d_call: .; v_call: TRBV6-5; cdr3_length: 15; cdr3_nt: TGTGCCAGCACTCCAATGTGGAGCTCTGGAAACACCATATATTTT; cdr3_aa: CASTPMWSSGNTIYF
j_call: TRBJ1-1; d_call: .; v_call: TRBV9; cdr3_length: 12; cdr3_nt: TGTGCCAGCAGCGATACAGGGTCTGAAGCTTTCTTT; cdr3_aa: CASSDTGSEAFF
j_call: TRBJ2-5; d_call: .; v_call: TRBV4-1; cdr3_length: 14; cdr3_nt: TGCGCCAGCAGCCAACCTAGGAACCAAGAGACCCAGTACTTC; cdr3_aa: CASSQPRNQETQYF
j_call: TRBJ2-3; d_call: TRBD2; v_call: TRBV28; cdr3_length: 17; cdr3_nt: TGTGCCAGCAGTTGGGGACTAGCGGGGGCCCGCACAGATACGCAGTATTTT; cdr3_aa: CASSWGLAGARTDTQYF
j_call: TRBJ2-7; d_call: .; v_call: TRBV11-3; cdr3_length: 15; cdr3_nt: TGTGCCAGCAGCCACGCTTCCTTTGGAGGCTACGAGCAGTACTTC; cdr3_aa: CASSHASFGGYEQYF
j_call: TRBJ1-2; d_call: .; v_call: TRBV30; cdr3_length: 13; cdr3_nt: TGTGCCTGGAACAGCAACACTAACTATGGCTACACCTTC; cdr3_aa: CAWNSNTNYGYTF
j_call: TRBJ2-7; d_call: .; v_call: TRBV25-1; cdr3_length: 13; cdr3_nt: TGTGCCAGCAGTGAATATAATCCTTACGAGCAGTACTTC; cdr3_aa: CASSEYNPYEQYF
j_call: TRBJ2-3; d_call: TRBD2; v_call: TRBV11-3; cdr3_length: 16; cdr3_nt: TGTGCCAGCAGCCCTCGTTTACTAGCGGGGGCAGATACGCAGTATTTT; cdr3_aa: CASSPRLLAGADTQYF